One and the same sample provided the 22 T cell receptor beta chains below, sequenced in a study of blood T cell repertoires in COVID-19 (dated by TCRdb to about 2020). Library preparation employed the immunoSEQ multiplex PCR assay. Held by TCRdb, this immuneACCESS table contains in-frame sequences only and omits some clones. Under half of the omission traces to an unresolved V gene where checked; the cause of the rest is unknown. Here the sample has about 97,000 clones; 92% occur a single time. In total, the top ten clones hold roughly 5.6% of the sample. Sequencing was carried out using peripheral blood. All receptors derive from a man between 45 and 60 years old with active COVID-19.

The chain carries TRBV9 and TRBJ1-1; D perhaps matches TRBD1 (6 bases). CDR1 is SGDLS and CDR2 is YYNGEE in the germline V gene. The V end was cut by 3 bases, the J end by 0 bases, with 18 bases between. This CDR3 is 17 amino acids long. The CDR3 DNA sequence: TGTGCCAGCAGCGCCCGCCCCGTTACAGGGCTGAACACTGAAGCTTTCTTT. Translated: CASSARPVTGLNTEAFF.

The CDR3 DNA follows: TGTGCCAGCAGCCCACCCGAGACTGGGGCCAACGTCCTGACTTTC. This codes for CASSPPETGANVLTF. The chain couples TRBV7-3 to TRBJ2-6; no clear D gene. This CDR3 has 15 residues. Germline V gene data show CDR1 as SGHTA and CDR2 as FQGTGA. Trimming removed 5 bases at V and 2 bases at J, with 10 bases between.

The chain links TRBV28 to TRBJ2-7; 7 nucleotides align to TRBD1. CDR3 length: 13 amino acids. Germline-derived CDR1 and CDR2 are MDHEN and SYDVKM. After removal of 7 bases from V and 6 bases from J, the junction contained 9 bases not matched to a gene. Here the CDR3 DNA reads TGTGCCAGCACCCAGGGACAGCCCGCCGAGCAGTACTTC. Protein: CASTQGQPAEQYF.

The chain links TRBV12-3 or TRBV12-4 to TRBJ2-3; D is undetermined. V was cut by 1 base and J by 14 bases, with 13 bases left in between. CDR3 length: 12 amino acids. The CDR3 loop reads CASSLGPSPRYF. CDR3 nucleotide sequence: TGTGCCAGCAGTTTAGGTCCGAGCCCCCGGTATTTT.

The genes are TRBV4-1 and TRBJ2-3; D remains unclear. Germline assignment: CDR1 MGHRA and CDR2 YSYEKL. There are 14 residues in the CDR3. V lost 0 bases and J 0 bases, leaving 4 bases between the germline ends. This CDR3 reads CASSQDPSTDTQYF. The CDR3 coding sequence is TGCGCCAGCAGCCAAGATCCTAGCACAGATACGCAGTATTTT.

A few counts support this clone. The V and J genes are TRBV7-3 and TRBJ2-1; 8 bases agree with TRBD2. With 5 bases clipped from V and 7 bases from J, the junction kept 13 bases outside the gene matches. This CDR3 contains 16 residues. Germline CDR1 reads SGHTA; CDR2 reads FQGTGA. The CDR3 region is CASSPLAGAGENEQFF. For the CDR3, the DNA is TGTGCCAGCAGCCCCCTAGCGGGCGCTGGGGAGAATGAGCAGTTCTTC.

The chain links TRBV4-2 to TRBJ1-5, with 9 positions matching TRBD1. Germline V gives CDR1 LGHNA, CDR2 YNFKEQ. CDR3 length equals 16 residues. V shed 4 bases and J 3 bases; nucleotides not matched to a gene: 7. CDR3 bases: TGTGCCAGCAGCCGGACACAGGGGGCGTCCAATCAGCCCCAGCATTTT. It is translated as CASSRTQGASNQPQHF.

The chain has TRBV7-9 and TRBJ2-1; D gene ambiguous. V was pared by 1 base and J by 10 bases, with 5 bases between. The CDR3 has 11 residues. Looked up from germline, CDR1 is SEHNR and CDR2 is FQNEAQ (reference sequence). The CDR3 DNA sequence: TGTGCCAGCAGCTTAGACCAGGAGCAGTTCTTC. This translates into CASSLDQEQFF.

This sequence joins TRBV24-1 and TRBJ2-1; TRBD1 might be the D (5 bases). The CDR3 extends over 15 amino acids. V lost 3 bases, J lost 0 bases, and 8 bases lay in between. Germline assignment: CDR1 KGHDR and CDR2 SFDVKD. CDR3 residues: CATSDDSRSYNEQFF. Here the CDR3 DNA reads TGTGCCACCAGTGATGACAGTCGCTCCTACAATGAGCAGTTCTTC.

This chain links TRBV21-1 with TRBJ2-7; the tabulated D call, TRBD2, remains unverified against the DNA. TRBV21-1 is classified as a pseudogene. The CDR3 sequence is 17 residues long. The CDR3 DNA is TGTGCCAGCAGCGCTTCTATAGGGCTAGAGGCGGGGTGCGAGCAGTACTTC. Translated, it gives CASSASIGLEAGCEQYF.

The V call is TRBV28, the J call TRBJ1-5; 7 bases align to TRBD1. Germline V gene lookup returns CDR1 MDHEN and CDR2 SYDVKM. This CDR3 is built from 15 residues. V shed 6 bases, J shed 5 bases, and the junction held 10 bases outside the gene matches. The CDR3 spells CASSFDRAEDQPQHF. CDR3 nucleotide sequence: TGTGCCAGCAGCTTCGACAGGGCTGAAGATCAGCCCCAGCATTTT.

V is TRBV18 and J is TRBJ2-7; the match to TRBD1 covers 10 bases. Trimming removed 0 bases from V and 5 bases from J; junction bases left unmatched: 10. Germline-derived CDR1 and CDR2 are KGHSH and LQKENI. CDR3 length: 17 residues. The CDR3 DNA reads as TGTGCCAGCTCACCACCCGGGACAGGGGTTATGATGAACGAGCAGTACTTC. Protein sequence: CASSPPGTGVMMNEQYF.

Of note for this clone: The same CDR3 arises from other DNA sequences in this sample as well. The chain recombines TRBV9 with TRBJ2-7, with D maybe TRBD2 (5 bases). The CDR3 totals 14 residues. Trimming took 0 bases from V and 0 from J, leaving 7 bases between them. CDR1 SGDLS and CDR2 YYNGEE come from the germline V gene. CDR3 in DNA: TGTGCCAGCAGCGTAGGTGGGAGCTCCTACGAGCAGTACTTC. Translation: CASSVGGSSYEQYF.

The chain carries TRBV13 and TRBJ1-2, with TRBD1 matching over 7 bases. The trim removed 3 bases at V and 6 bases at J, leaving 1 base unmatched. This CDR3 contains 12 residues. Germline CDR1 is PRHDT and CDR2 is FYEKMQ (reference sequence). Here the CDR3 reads CASSFRGDGYTF. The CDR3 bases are TGTGCCAGCAGCTTCAGGGGGGATGGCTACACCTTC. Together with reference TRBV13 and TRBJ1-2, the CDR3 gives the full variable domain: AAGVIQSPRHLIKEKRETATLKCYPIPRHDTVYWYQQGPGQDPQFLISFYEKMQSDKGSIPDRFSAQQFSDYHSELNMSSLELGDSALYFCASSFRGDGYTFGSGTRLTVV.

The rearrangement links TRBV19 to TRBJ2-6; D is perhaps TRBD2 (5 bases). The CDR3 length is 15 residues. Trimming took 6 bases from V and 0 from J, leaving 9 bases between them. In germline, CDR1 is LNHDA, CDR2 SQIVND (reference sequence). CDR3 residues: CASSLGISGANVLTF. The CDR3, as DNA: TGTGCCAGTAGCCTCGGGATCTCTGGGGCCAACGTCCTGACTTTC.

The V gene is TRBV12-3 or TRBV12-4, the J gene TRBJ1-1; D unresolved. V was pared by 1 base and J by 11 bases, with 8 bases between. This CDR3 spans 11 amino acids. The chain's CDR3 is CASSLGAPAFF. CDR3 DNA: TGTGCCAGCAGTTTAGGGGCCCCTGCTTTCTTT.

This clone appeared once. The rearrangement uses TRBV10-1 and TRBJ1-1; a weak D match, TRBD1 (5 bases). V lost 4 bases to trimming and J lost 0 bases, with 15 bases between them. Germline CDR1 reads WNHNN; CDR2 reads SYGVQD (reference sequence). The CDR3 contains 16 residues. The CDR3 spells CASSALPGLLNTEAFF. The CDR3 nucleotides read TGCGCCAGCAGTGCCTTACCGGGACTGTTGAACACTGAAGCTTTCTTT.

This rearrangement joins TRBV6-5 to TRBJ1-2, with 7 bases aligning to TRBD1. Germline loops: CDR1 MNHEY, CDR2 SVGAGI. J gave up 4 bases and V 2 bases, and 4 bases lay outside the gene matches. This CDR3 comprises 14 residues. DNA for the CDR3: TGTGCCAGCAGTTACGAGGGGGCTAGCTATGGCTACACCTTC. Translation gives CASSYEGASYGYTF.

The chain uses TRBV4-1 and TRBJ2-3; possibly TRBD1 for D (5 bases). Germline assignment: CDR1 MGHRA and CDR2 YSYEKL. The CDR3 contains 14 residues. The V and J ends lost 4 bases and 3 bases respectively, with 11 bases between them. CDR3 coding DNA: TGCGCCAGCAGCCTACAGGCTTCGACAGATACGCAGTATTTT. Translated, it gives CASSLQASTDTQYF.

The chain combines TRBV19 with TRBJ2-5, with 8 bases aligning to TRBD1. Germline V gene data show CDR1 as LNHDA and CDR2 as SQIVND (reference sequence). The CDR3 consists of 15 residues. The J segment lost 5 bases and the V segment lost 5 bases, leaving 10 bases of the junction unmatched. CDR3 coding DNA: TGTGCCAGTAGTTCACGGACAGGGCGGAGGGAGACCCAGTACTTC. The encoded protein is CASSSRTGRRETQYF. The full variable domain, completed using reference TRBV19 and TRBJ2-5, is DGGITQSPKYLFRKEGQNVTLSCEQNLNHDAMYWYRQDPGQGLRLIYYSQIVNDFQKGDIAEGYSVSREKKESFPLTVTSAQKNPTAFYLCASSSRTGRRETQYFGPGTRLLVL.

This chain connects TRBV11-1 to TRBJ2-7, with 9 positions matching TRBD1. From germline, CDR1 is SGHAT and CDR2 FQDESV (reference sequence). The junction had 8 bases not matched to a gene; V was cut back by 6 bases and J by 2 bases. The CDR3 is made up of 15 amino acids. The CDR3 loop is CASSIGTGRTYEQYF. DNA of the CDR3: TGTGCCAGCAGTATCGGGACAGGGAGAACCTACGAGCAGTACTTC.

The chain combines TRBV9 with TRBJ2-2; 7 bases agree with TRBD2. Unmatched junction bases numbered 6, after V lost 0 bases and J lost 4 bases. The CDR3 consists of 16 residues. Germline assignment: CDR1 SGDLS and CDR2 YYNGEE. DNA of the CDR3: TGTGCCAGCAGCGTAGGACTATGGGGGGGCACCGGGGAGCTGTTTTTT. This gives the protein CASSVGLWGGTGELFF.